The next 2 T cell receptor beta chains were all read from a single sample in a study of blood T cell repertoires in COVID-19. Profiling relied on immunoSEQ multiplex PCR, and the TCRdb table lists in-frame clones only, not all of them. The sample has about 58,000 clones, roughly four fifths seen once. Sequencing was done on a sample of peripheral blood. Receptors were obtained from an elderly man with COVID-19, enrolled during active disease.

The chain is built from TRBV5-8 and TRBJ2-7; TRBD2 matches 7 bases. The germline gives CDR1 SGHTS, CDR2 YDEGEE. The length of the CDR3 is 15 residues. With V trimmed by 2 bases and J by 3 bases, 8 bases remained unmatched. In nucleotides, the CDR3 is TGTGCCAGCAGCTTACTCCGGGAGGCCCTCTACGAGCAGTACTTC. It translates to CASSLLREALYEQYF.

The chain recombines TRBV19 with TRBJ1-2; D might be TRBD1 (5 bases). The CDR3 has 15 residues. V dropped 10 bases and J dropped 4 bases, with 22 bases sitting between them. From germline, CDR1 is LNHDA and CDR2 SQIVND (reference sequence). In DNA, the CDR3 is TGTGCCACCCAGGAGACGGGGGGAGGCGGCTATGGCTACACCTTC. Amino acids: CATQETGGGGYGYTF. The variable domain in full, with the rest retrieved from reference TRBV19 and TRBJ1-2, is DGGITQSPKYLFRKEGQNVTLSCEQNLNHDAMYWYRQDPGQGLRLIYYSQIVNDFQKGDIAEGYSVSREKKESFPLTVTSAQKNPTAFYLCATQETGGGGYGYTFGSGTRLTVV.